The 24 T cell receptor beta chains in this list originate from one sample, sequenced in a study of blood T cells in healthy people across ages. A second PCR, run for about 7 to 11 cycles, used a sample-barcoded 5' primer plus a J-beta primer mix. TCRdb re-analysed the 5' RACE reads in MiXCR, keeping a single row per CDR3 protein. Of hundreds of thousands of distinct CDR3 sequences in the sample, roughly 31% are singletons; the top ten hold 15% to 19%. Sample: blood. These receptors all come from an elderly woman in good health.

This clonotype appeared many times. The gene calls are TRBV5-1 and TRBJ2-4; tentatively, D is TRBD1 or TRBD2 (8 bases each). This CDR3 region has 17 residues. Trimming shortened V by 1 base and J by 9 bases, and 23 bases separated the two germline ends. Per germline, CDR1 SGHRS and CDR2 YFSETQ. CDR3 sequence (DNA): TGCGCCAGCAGCTTGACCCCCGGAGGACAGGGACTAGGCATTCAGTACTTC. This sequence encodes CASSLTPGGQGLGIQYF.

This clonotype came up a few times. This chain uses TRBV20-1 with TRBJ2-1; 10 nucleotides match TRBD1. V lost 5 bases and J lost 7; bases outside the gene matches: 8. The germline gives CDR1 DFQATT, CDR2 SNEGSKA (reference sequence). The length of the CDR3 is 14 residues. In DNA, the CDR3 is TGCAGTGCTCTGGGACAGGGGTCTTCGAATGAGCAGTTCTTC. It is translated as CSALGQGSSNEQFF.

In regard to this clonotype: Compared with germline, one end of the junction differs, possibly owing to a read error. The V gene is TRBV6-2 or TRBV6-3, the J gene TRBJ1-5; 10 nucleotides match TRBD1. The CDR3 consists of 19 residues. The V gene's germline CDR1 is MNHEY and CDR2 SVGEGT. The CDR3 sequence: CAGSSRQGARKYSNQPQHF. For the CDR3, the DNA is TGTGCCGGCAGCTCTCGACAGGGGGCGCGTAAGTATAGCAATCAGCCCCAGCATTTT.

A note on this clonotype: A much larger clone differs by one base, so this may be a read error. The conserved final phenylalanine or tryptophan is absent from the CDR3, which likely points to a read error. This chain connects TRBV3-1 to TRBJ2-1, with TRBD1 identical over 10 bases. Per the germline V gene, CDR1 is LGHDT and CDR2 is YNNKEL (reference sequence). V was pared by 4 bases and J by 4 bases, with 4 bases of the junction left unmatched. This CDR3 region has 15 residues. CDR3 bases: TGTGCCAGCAGCCCTGGACAGGGGGAGTACAATGAGCAGTTCGTC. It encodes CASSPGQGEYNEQFV.

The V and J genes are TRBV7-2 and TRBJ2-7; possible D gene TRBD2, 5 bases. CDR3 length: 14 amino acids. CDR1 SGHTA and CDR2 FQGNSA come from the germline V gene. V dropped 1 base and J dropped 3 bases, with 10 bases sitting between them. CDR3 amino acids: CASSLVASGYEQYF. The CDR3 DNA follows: TGTGCCAGCAGCTTAGTAGCAAGCGGCTACGAGCAGTACTTC.

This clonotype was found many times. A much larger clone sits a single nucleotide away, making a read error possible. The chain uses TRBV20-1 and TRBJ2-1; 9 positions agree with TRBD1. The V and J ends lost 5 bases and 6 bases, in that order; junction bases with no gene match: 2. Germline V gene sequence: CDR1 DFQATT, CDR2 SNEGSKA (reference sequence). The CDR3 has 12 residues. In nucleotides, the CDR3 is TGCAGTGCTGCGGACAGGGGCAATGAGCAGTTCTTC. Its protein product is CSAADRGNEQFF.

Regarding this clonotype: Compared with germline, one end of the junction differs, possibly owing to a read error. The CDR3 loop is CTSSYSFASGASYEQFF. The CDR3 bases are TGTACCAGCAGTTACTCGTTCGCGTCAGGGGCCTCCTACGAGCAGTTCTTC. V gene TRBV6-5 combines with J gene TRBJ2-1; maybe TRBD1 (6 bases). CDR1 and CDR2 (germline): MNHEY, SVGAGI. This CDR3 has 17 amino acids.

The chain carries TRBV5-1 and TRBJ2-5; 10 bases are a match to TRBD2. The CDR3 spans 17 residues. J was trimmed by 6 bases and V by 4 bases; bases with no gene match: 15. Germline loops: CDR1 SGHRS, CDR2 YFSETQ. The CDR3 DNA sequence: TGCGCCAGCAGCCCCAACACCCTAGCGGGAGATCGGAAGACCCAGTACTTC. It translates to CASSPNTLAGDRKTQYF.

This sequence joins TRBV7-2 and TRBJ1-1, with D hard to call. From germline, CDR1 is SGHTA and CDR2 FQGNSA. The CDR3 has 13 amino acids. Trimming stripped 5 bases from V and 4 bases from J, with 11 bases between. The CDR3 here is CASSPVTSTEAFF. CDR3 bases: TGTGCCAGCAGCCCAGTCACGAGCACTGAAGCTTTCTTT.

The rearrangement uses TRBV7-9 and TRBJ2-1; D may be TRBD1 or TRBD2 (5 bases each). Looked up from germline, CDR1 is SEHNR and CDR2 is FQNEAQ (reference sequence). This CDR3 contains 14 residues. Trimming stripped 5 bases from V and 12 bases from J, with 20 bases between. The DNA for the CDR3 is TGTGCCAGCAGCCGACGTTCCGGGGACCCCGGGCAGTTCTTC. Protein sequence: CASSRRSGDPGQFF.

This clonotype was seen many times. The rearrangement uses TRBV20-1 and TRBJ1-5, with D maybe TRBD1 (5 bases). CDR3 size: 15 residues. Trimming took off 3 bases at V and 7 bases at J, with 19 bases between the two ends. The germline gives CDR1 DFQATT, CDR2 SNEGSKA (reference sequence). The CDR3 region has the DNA TGCAGTGCTAGCCCGGGACGGAACCAATGGCAGCCCCAGCATTTT. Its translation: CSASPGRNQWQPQHF.

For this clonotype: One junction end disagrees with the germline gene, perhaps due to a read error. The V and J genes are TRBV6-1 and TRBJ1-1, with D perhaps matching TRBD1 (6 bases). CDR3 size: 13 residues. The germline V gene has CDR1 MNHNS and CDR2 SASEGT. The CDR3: CASSERGGTETFF. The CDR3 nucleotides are TGTGCCAGCAGTGAAAGGGGGGGGACTGAAACTTTCTTT.

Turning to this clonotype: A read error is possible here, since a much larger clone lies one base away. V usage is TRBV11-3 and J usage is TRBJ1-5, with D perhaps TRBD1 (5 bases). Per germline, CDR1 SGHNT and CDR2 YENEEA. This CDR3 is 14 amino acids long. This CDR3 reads CASSLRWGNQPRHF. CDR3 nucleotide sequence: TGTGCCAGCAGCTTAAGGTGGGGCAATCAGCCCCGGCATTTT.

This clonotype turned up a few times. CDR3 residues: CSARVTTGRNTF. Written as DNA, the CDR3 is TGCAGTGCTAGAGTAACGACAGGGAGAAACACCTTC. The V and J genes are TRBV20-1 and TRBJ1-2; 7 nucleotides match TRBD1. Trimming took 1 base from V and 12 from J; bases not matched to a gene: 8. The CDR3 consists of 12 residues. The germline V gene encodes CDR1 DFQATT and CDR2 SNEGSKA (reference sequence).

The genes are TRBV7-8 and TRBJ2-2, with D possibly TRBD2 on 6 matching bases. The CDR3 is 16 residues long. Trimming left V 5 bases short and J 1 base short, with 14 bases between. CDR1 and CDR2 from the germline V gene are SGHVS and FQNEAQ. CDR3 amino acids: CASSPFRGENTGELFF. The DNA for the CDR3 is TGTGCCAGCAGCCCCTTCCGCGGGGAGAACACCGGGGAGCTGTTTTTT.

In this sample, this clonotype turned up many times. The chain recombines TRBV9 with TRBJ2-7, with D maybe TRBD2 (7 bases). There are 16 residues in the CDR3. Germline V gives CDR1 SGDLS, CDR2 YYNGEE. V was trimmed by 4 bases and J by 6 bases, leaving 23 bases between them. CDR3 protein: CASSPLGGGGPVEQYF. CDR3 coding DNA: TGTGCCAGCAGCCCCCTCGGTGGGGGGGGGCCGGTCGAGCAGTACTTC. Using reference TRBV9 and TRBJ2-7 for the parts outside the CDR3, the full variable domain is DSGVTQTPKHLITATGQRVTLRCSPRSGDLSVYWYQQSLDQGLQFLIQYYNGEERAKGNILERFSAQQFPDLHSELNLSSLELGDSALYFCASSPLGGGGPVEQYFGPGTRLTVT.

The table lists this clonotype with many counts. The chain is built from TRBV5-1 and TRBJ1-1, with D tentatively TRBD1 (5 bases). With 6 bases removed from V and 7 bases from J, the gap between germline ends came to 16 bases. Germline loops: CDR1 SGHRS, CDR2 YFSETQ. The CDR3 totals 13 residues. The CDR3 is CASKFGLQGEAFF. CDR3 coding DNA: TGCGCCAGCAAATTTGGTCTGCAGGGTGAAGCTTTCTTT.

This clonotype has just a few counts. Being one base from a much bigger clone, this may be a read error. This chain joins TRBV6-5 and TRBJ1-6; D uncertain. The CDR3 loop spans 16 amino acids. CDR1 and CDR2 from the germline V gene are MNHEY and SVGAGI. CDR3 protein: CASRVTWETGNSPPHF. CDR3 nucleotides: TGTGCCAGCAGAGTTACTTGGGAAACTGGGAATTCACCCCCCCACTTT.

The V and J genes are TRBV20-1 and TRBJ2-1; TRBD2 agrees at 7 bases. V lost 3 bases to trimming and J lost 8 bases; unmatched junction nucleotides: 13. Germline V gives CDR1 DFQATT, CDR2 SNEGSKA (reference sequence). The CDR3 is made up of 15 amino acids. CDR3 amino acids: CSASRWRLAADEQFF. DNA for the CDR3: TGCAGTGCTAGCCGCTGGCGACTAGCTGCCGATGAGCAGTTCTTC.

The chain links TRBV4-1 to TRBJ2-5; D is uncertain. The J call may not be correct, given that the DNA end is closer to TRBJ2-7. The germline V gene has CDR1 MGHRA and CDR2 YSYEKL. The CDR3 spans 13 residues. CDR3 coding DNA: TGCGCCAGCAGCCGCTTGCCCGAGGACGAGCAGTACTTC. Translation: CASSRLPEDEQYF.

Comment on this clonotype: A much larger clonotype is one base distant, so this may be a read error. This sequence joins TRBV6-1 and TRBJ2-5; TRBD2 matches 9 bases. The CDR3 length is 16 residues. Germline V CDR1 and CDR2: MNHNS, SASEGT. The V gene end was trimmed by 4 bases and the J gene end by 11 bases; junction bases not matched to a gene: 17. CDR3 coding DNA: TGTGCCAGCAGTGCTGTAGCGGGGGCACCGTCAGATGAGCAGTACTTC. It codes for CASSAVAGAPSDEQYF.

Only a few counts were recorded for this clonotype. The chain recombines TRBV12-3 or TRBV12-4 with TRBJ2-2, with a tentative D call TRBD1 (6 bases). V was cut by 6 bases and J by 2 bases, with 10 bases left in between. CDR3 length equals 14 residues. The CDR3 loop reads CASRLTGNTGELFF. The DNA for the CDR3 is TGTGCCAGCAGGCTGACAGGAAACACCGGGGAGCTGTTTTTT.

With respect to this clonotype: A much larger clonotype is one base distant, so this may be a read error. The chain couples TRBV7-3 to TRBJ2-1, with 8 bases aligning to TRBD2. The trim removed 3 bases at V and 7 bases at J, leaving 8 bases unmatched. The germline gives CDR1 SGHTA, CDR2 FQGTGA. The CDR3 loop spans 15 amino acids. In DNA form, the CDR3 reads TGTGCCAGCAGCTTCCGGGTAGCGGGGATGAATGAGCAGTTCTTC. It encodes CASSFRVAGMNEQFF.

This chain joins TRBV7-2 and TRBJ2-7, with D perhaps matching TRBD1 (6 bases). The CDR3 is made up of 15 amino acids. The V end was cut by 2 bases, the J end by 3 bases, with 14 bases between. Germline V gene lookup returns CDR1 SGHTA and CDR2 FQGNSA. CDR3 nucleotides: TGTGCCAGCAGCTTAAAATCGGCAGGGGACTACGAGCAGTACTTC. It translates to CASSLKSAGDYEQYF.